The TCR beta chain under discussion was sequenced for a study of tumor-infiltrating lymphocytes in primary liver carcinoma. As for the study in general: Samples returned roughly 3.5 to 7.13 million productive TCRbeta reads each. Read depth did not differ significantly between tissue types. General study findings and limits: The overlap of tumor-adjacent and tumor-blood pairs was smaller than that of tumor region pairs. No more than about 8-24% of top clones could be seen in all five tumor regions.

The template, about 510 ng total RNA, yielded TCR beta cDNA made with a constant-region primer. Employing slightly modified ARM-PCR, three nested multiplex PCR rounds were run, and these gave rise to the TCR beta libraries. The two initial PCR rounds, approximately 10 cycles each, used TRBV1-TRBV30 forward and C-beta reverse primers. TCRdb called the multiplex PCR reads again in MiXCR, with one record for every CDR3 protein. The repertoire holds approximately 20,000 distinct CDR3 sequences, with about three quarters as singletons. For this clonotype: The antigen remains undetermined. The conserved final phenylalanine or tryptophan is absent from the CDR3, which likely points to a read error.

CDR3 size: 16 residues. Trimming cost V 5 bases and J 7 bases; bases outside gene matches: 10. Germline V gene sequence: CDR1 MNHEY, CDR2 SVGEGT. Co-extraction of RNA and DNA was performed on roughly 20-31 mg of unsorted bulk tissue. The TCR was taken from a woman aged 25 to 45 with primary liver carcinoma and hepatitis B virus infection. The sequenced sample was liver tumor tissue from sampling region 1. The subset denotes: tumor region T1, superior pole. V is TRBV6-2 or TRBV6-3 and J is TRBJ2-7; 14 positions agree with TRBD2. CDR3 protein: CASSLGTSGRWWEQYS. Written as DNA, the CDR3 is TGTGCCAGCAGTCTCGGGACTAGCGGGAGATGGTGGGAGCAGTACTCC.